This T cell receptor beta chain was identified during a study of blood T cell repertoires in COVID-19. The overall study: COVID-19 samples, acute and convalescent, were from the United States, Italy and Spain. The analysed material was cDNA or gDNA that came from T cells, B-cell-depleted T cells, or PBMCs.

Original methodology: Estimates of nucleated cell counts were drawn from the amplification of reference gene primers. Generated by immunoSEQ multiplex PCR, the TCRdb table keeps only in-frame clones and is missing some. V and J calls and clone size come straight from that table; D and trimming were deduced from the DNA. The sample has 95,000 to 120,000 clones, approximately 84% seen once. The J segment lost 2 bases and the V segment lost 7 bases, leaving 9 bases of the junction unmatched. Germline V lookup: CDR1 LNHDA, CDR2 SQIVND (reference sequence). This CDR3 contains 16 residues. Sequenced sample: peripheral blood. The source is a man in his fifties with acute or convalescent COVID-19. The chain carries TRBV19 and TRBJ1-5, with TRBD1 matching 9 bases. CDR3 bases: TGTGCCAGTACCAGGGACAGGGTGGGGGGCAATCAGCCCCAGCATTTT. Translation gives CASTRDRVGGNQPQHF.